This T cell receptor (beta chain) stems from a study of blood T cell repertoires in COVID-19. Data came from immunoSEQ multiplex PCR; TCRdb stores just in-frame clones and leaves some out. This sample yields roughly 250,000 clones, of which about 88% are seen a single time; 1.5% to 2% belongs to the top ten. CDR3 length: 14 amino acids. Trimming removed 5 bases from V and 7 bases from J; junction bases left unmatched: 8. CDR1 and CDR2 from the germline V gene are ENHRY and SYGVKD. This TCR was sampled from a woman aged 45 to 65 who had recovered from COVID-19. Sequencing was done on a sample of PBMCs or T cells enriched from blood (not recorded which). This chain connects TRBV10-3 to TRBJ2-7, with 10 nucleotides matching TRBD1. The CDR3 DNA follows: TGTGCCATCAGTTCGGGACAGGGGCCCCTGGAGCAGTACTTC. Translation: CAISSGQGPLEQYF.